Below are 10 T cell receptor beta chains sequenced from a single sample in a study of blood T cell repertoires in COVID-19. Sequencing was performed with immunoSEQ multiplex PCR; in TCRdb, only in-frame clones are kept and a portion is missing. Here the sample spans around 150,000 clones, 88% being singletons. The sequenced sample was peripheral blood. Receptors originate from a human donor with COVID-19, enrolled during active disease. The donor label of this sample is uncertain.

The chain carries TRBV5-4 and TRBJ1-1; no definite D call. Trimming removed 1 base from V and 0 bases from J, with 4 bases in between. The CDR3 has 13 amino acids. Germline loops: CDR1 SGHNT, CDR2 YYREEE (reference sequence). CDR3 sequence (DNA): TGTGCCAGCAGCTTGAACATGAACACTGAAGCTTTCTTT. Protein product: CASSLNMNTEAFF.

The chain employs TRBV7-9 and TRBJ1-1; 8 positions match TRBD1. Germline V lookup: CDR1 SEHNR, CDR2 FQNEAQ (reference sequence). This CDR3 is 15 amino acids long. Trimming at V came to 4 bases and at J to 1 base, leaving 5 bases not matched to a gene. As DNA, the CDR3 is TGTGCCAGCAGCTACCCCGGGACAGGGAACACTGAAGCTTTCTTT. The encoded protein is CASSYPGTGNTEAFF.

The chain carries TRBV5-1 and TRBJ2-7; D might be TRBD1 (6 bases). The CDR3 consists of 15 residues. V was clipped by 4 bases and J by 0 bases, with 14 bases between them. In germline, CDR1 is SGHRS, CDR2 YFSETQ. The DNA for the CDR3 is TGCGCCAGCAGCACCCAGGGGACACCCTCCTACGAGCAGTACTTC. The encoded protein is CASSTQGTPSYEQYF.

The V gene is TRBV29-1, the J gene TRBJ2-1; maybe TRBD1 (5 bases). The CDR3 contains 13 residues. V was trimmed by 6 bases and J by 4 bases, leaving 13 bases between them. Germline CDR1 and CDR2: SQVTM and ANQGSEA. This chain's CDR3 is CSVLPDSYNEQFF. The CDR3 DNA follows: TGCAGCGTCCTACCAGACAGTTACAATGAGCAGTTCTTC.

The chain combines TRBV18 with TRBJ2-1, with D uncertain. The CDR3 totals 14 residues. Trimming took 2 bases from V and 2 from J, leaving 7 bases between them. Germline V CDR1 and CDR2: KGHSH, LQKENI. The CDR3: CASSPKSTYNEQFF. The CDR3 DNA reads as TGTGCCAGCTCACCAAAATCTACCTACAATGAGCAGTTCTTC.

This clone was counted between two and nine times. The chain has TRBV11-2 and TRBJ2-5, with 7 bases aligning to TRBD1. CDR3 length equals 17 residues. The trim removed 5 bases at V and 2 bases at J, leaving 14 bases unmatched. The germline V gene has CDR1 SGHAT and CDR2 FQNNGV. The CDR3, as DNA: TGTGCCAGCAGCCAACGGGACAGACTAACCAGACAAGAGACCCAGTACTTC. This translates into CASSQRDRLTRQETQYF.

This chain links TRBV18 with TRBJ2-1; D may be TRBD1 (6 bases). This CDR3 is built from 14 residues. V was pared by 0 bases and J by 7 bases, with 10 bases between. Germline values: CDR1 KGHSH, CDR2 LQKENI. The CDR3 region has the DNA TGTGCCAGCTCACCACCGGGCAGGGGTAATGAGCAGTTCTTC. This gives the protein CASSPPGRGNEQFF.

The chain couples TRBV3-1 (or the pseudogene TRBV3-2) to TRBJ2-3, with TRBD1 matching 8 bases. Germline V gives CDR1 LGHDT, CDR2 YNNKEL (reference sequence). The CDR3 has 16 amino acids. With 3 bases clipped from V and 2 bases from J, the junction kept 7 bases outside the gene matches. CDR3 loop: CASSHATGGLTDTQYF. The CDR3 nucleotides are TGTGCCAGCAGCCACGCTACAGGGGGACTCACAGATACGCAGTATTTT.

The table lists this clone with a count of one. The chain recombines TRBV27 with TRBJ2-7, with a possible D match to TRBD2 (6 bases). Deletions cut 4 bases from V and 1 base from J, with 23 bases between. This CDR3 spans 18 amino acids. From germline, CDR1 is MNHEY and CDR2 SMNVEV (reference sequence). CDR3 amino acids: CASSYLRPGLGRSYEQYF. The CDR3 bases are TGTGCCAGCAGTTATCTTAGACCGGGACTGGGACGGTCCTACGAGCAGTACTTC.

This sequence joins TRBV5-1 and TRBJ1-1; weak D call: TRBD1 (6 bases). The CDR3 has 20 amino acids. Germline V CDR1 and CDR2: SGHRS, YFSETQ. V was pared by 4 bases and J by 0 bases, with 28 bases between. In DNA form, the CDR3 reads TGCGCCAGCAGCCAGAATCTAATCACAGGGTTGAGAGGGGTGAACACTGAAGCTTTCTTT. It encodes CASSQNLITGLRGVNTEAFF.